The 2 T cell receptor beta chains given below trace back to one sample, sequenced in a study of control samples from healthy donors and cancer patients. The protocol was immunoSEQ multiplex PCR, while the TCRdb copy is restricted to in-frame clones and leaves out a portion. The sample has tens of thousands of clones; roughly nine tenths are singletons. Sequencing was carried out using blood. These receptors were collected from a woman aged 55 to 70 in good health.

The rearrangement links TRBV28 to TRBJ2-3, with 14 positions matching TRBD2. With 4 bases clipped from V and 2 bases from J, the junction kept 2 bases outside the gene matches. Germline CDR1 reads MDHEN; CDR2 reads SYDVKM. This CDR3 has 16 amino acids. The CDR3 region has the DNA TGTGCCAGCAGTTCGGGACTAGCGGGAGACACAGATACGCAGTATTTT. Amino acid sequence: CASSSGLAGDTDTQYF.

This chain uses TRBV12-3 or TRBV12-4 with TRBJ2-2; 7 nucleotides agree with TRBD1. The CDR3 contains 13 residues. J was trimmed by 7 bases and V by 5 bases; bases with no gene match: 4. This chain's CDR3 is CASSETGNGELFF. Here the CDR3 DNA reads TGTGCCAGCAGTGAGACAGGGAACGGGGAGCTGTTTTTT.